The rows below give T cell receptor beta chains drawn from one sample of a study of cytomegalovirus exposure and HLA in healthy donors. Method: immunoSEQ multiplex PCR; TCRdb's copy keeps in-frame clones and lacks some. The repertoire has some 170,000 clones, around 88% of them found once; the top ten carry 0.85% to 1%. The sequencing sample was made of PBMCs. These receptors came from a woman younger than 45 in good health and CMV-seronegative. Each CDR3 is given with its conserved first and last residue. Each record gives: D gene, J gene, clone size, V gene, CDR3 protein, CDR3 DNA. D genes are given only for firm matches. Only some rows state a clone size, as once, few, many or a class for expanded clones.

>-|TRBJ2-7|-|TRBV2
CASDRDSSYEQCF
TGTGCCAGCGACCGGGACTCCTCCTACGAGCAGTGCTTC
>TRBD2|TRBJ2-2|-|TRBV4-2
CASEGGQFPGELFF
TGTGCCAGCGAGGGAGGGCAATTCCCCGGGGAGCTGTTTTTT
>TRBD1|TRBJ1-2|-|TRBV27
CASSPGQGIYGYTF
TGTGCCAGCAGTCCGGGACAGGGGATCTATGGCTACACCTTC
>TRBD2|TRBJ2-5|-|TRBV5-4
CASSLGGSSGETQYF
TGTGCCAGCAGCTTGGGCGGGAGTAGTGGAGAGACCCAGTACTTC
>TRBD1|TRBJ1-4|-|TRBV10-1
CASSEEGAPNEKLFF
TGCGCCAGCAGTGAGGAGGGGGCACCTAATGAAAAACTGTTTTTT
>TRBD1|TRBJ1-2|once|TRBV6-5
CASRRQGSYGYTF
TGTGCCAGCAGGCGACAGGGGTCCTATGGCTACACCTTC
>-|TRBJ2-7|-|TRBV5-1
CASSQEGSPEDEQYF
TGCGCCAGCAGCCAGGAGGGGTCCCCCGAGGACGAGCAGTACTTC
>-|TRBJ2-2|-|TRBV27
CASSFGRRPNTGELFF
TGTGCCAGCAGTTTTGGTCGGCGGCCGAACACCGGGGAGCTGTTTTTT
>-|TRBJ1-5|-|TRBV10-1
CASSAGLGQPQHF
TGCGCCAGCAGTGCGGGGTTAGGCCAGCCCCAGCATTTT
>-|TRBJ1-6|-|TRBV30
CAWGRDYNSPLHF
TGTGCCTGGGGCCGGGACTATAATTCACCCCTCCACTTT
>-|TRBJ2-7|few|TRBV5-4
CASSLDGYEQYF
TGTGCCAGCAGCTTGGACGGGTACGAGCAGTACTTC
>-|TRBJ2-4|-|TRBV5-6
CASTSRGAKNIQYF
TGTGCCAGCACCAGTAGGGGAGCCAAAAACATTCAGTACTTC
>TRBD1|TRBJ1-1|-|TRBV27
CASSPDRGGNTEAFF
TGTGCCAGCAGCCCGGACAGGGGGGGGAACACTGAAGCTTTCTTT
>TRBD1|TRBJ1-1|-|TRBV15
CATSRSNRGSEAFF
TGTGCCACCAGCAGATCCAACAGGGGCTCTGAAGCTTTCTTT
>TRBD1|TRBJ2-3|-|TRBV7-2
CASSLDREWRTDTQYF
TGTGCCAGCAGCCTCGACAGGGAGTGGCGCACAGATACGCAGTATTTT
>TRBD1|TRBJ1-4|few|TRBV5-1
CASSQTGQINEKLFF
TGCGCCAGCAGCCAAACGGGACAGATCAATGAAAAACTGTTTTTT
>-|TRBJ1-2|-|TRBV4-3
CASSQARGGAYGYTF
TGCGCCAGCAGCCAAGCCCGGGGAGGGGCCTATGGCTACACCTTC
>TRBD1|TRBJ1-5|once|TRBV2
CASSGQGVVNQPQHF
TGTGCCAGCAGTGGACAGGGGGTCGTCAATCAGCCCCAGCATTTT
>TRBD1|TRBJ2-7|-|TRBV5-4
CASSFGQGMDNEQYF
TGTGCCAGCAGCTTCGGACAGGGAATGGATAACGAGCAGTACTTC
>-|TRBJ1-5|-|TRBV27
CASATLGARQPQHF
TGTGCCAGCGCCACACTGGGGGCACGTCAGCCCCAGCATTTT
>TRBD1|TRBJ1-4|-|TRBV7-9
CASSIRQGTNEKLFF
TGTGCCAGCAGCATCCGACAGGGCACTAATGAAAAACTGTTTTTT
>-|TRBJ1-1|few|TRBV6-5
CASSFQGSTEAFF
TGTGCCAGCAGCTTTCAGGGATCCACTGAAGCTTTCTTT
>-|TRBJ2-5|-|TRBV29-1
CSGGLTETQYF
TGCAGCGGCGGACTCACAGAGACCCAGTACTTC
>TRBD2|TRBJ2-7|-|TRBV6-6
CASSPATSGTPYEQYF
TGTGCCAGCAGTCCTGCTACTAGCGGGACCCCCTACGAGCAGTACTTC
>-|TRBJ2-1|-|TRBV5-5
CASSPTLYNEQFF
TGTGCCAGCAGCCCGACACTTTACAATGAGCAGTTCTTC
>-|TRBJ2-7|-|TRBV27
CASSSGSLYEQYF
TGTGCCAGCAGTTCCGGGTCTTTGTACGAGCAGTACTTC
>TRBD1|TRBJ1-2|-|TRBV4-3
CASSQELRDSNYGYTF
TGCGCCAGCAGCCAAGAGCTCCGGGACAGTAACTATGGCTACACCTTC
>-|TRBJ2-7|-|TRBV4-1
CASSQGVGRAEQYF
TGCGCCAGCAGTCAAGGGGTGGGCAGGGCCGAGCAGTACTTC
>TRBD2|TRBJ2-7|once|TRBV27
CASSWSGSLYEQYF
TGTGCCAGCAGTTGGAGCGGGAGTCTCTACGAGCAGTACTTC
>-|TRBJ2-7|-|TRBV14
CASSQDNRDSPYEQYF
TGTGCCAGCAGCCAAGATAACAGGGATTCACCCTACGAGCAGTACTTC
>TRBD2|TRBJ2-1|-|TRBV28
CASVILKREGIYEQFF
TGTGCCAGCGTGATTTTGAAGCGGGAGGGTATATATGAGCAGTTCTTC
>TRBD1|TRBJ2-1|-|TRBV5-1
CASSLDRGRDNEQFF
TGCGCCAGCAGCTTGGACAGGGGGCGGGACAATGAGCAGTTCTTC
>-|TRBJ1-1|-|TRBV27
CASSFLEPNTEAFF
TGTGCCAGCAGTTTTCTAGAACCCAACACTGAAGCTTTCTTT
>-|TRBJ1-1|-|TRBV30
CASTRGAVGTEAFF
TGTGCCTCCACGCGGGGGGCTGTTGGGACTGAAGCTTTCTTT
>-|TRBJ1-3|-|TRBV28
CASSSGALSGNTIYF
TGTGCCAGCAGTTCAGGGGCCCTCTCTGGAAACACCATATATTTT
>-|TRBJ2-7|-|TRBV5-4
CASSFGLDYEQYF
TGTGCCAGCAGCTTTGGACTTGACTACGAGCAGTACTTC
>-|TRBJ1-1|-|TRBV5-6
CASRPRGGRNTEAFF
TGTGCCAGCAGACCGAGGGGGGGCCGGAACACTGAAGCTTTCTTT
>-|TRBJ1-2|-|TRBV7-3
CASSDRQSGYTF
TGTGCCAGCAGCGACAGACAGTCTGGCTACACCTTC
>-|TRBJ2-1|-|TRBV19
CASSRRQESNEQFF
TGTGCCAGTAGTAGGAGACAGGAGTCCAATGAGCAGTTCTTC
>-|TRBJ2-7|-|TRBV7-9
CASTPDSLSYEQYF
TGTGCCAGCACTCCCGACAGTCTCTCCTACGAGCAGTACTTC
>TRBD2|TRBJ2-5|-|TRBV5-1
CASSLEPPSGGQETQYF
TGCGCCAGCAGCTTGGAACCTCCTAGCGGTGGGCAAGAGACCCAGTACTTC
>TRBD2|TRBJ2-7|-|TRBV4-1
CASSHPSGSIYEQYF
TGCGCCAGCAGCCACCCTAGCGGGAGTATTTACGAGCAGTACTTC
>TRBD1|TRBJ2-5|-|TRBV11-2
CASSRRGLQETQYF
TGTGCCAGCAGCAGAAGGGGGCTCCAAGAGACCCAGTACTTC
>-|TRBJ1-4|once|TRBV7-3
CASSLSGATNEKLFF
TGTGCCAGCAGCTTAAGCGGTGCAACTAATGAAAAACTGTTTTTT
>-|TRBJ1-1|-|TRBV27
CASSLLGGARIYTEAFF
TGTGCCAGCAGTTTATTAGGGGGGGCGAGGATTTACACTGAAGCTTTCTTT
>-|TRBJ1-3|-|TRBV5-1
CASSLAGESSGNTIYF
TGCGCCAGCAGCTTGGCGGGGGAGAGCTCTGGAAACACCATATATTTT